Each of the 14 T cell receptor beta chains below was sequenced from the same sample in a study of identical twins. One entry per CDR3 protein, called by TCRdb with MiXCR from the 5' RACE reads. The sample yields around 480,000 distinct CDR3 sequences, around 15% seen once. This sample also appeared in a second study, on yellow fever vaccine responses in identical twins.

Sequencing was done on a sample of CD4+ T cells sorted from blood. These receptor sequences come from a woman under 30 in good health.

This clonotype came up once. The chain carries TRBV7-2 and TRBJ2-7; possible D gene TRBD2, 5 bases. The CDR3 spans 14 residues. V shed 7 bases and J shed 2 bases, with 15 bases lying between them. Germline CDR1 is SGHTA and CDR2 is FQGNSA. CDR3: CASTPRPGTYEQYF. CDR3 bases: TGTGCCAGCACCCCAAGGCCGGGGACCTACGAGCAGTACTTC.

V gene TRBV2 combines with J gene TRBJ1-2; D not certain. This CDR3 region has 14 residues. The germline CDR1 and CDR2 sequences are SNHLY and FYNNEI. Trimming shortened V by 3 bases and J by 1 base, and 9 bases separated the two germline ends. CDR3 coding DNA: TGTGCCAGCAGTGATTGGAGAATTAACTATGGCTACACCTTC. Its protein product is CASSDWRINYGYTF. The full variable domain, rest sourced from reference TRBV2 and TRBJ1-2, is EPEVTQTPSHQVTQMGQEVILRCVPISNHLYFYWYRQILGQKVEFLVSFYNNEISEKSEIFDDQFSVERPDGSNFTLKIRSTKLEDSAMYFCASSDWRINYGYTFGSGTRLTVV.

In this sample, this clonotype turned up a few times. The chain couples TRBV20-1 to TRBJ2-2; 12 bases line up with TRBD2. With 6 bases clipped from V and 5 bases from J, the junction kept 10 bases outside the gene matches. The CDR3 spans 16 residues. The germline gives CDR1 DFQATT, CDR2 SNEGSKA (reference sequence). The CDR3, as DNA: TGCAGTGCCACTTCTAGCGGGGGGGCCCGGACCGGGGAGCTGTTTTTT. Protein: CSATSSGGARTGELFF.

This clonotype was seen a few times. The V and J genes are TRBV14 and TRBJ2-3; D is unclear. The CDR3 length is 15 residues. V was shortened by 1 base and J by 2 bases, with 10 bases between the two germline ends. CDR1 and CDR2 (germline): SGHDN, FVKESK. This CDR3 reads CASSQVEKLTDTQYF. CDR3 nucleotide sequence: TGTGCCAGCAGCCAAGTTGAAAAGCTCACAGATACGCAGTATTTT.

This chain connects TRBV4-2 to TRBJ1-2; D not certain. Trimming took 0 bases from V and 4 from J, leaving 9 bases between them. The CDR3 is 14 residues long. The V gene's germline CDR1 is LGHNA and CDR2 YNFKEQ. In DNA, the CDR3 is TGTGCCAGCAGCCAAGATTTACAGTCCTATGGCTACACCTTC. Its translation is CASSQDLQSYGYTF.

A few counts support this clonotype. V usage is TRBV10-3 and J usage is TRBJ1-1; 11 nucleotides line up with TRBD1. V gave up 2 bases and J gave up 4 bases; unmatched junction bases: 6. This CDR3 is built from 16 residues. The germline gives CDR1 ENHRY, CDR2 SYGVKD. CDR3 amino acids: CAISEGDRGLGTEAFF. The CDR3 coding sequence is TGTGCCATCAGTGAGGGGGACAGGGGGTTGGGCACTGAAGCTTTCTTT.

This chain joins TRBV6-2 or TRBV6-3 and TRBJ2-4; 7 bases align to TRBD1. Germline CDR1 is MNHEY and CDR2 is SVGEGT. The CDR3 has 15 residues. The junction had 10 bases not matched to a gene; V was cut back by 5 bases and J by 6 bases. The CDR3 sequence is CASSQGTALRNIQYF. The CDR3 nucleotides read TGTGCCAGCAGTCAGGGGACAGCCCTCAGAAACATTCAGTACTTC.

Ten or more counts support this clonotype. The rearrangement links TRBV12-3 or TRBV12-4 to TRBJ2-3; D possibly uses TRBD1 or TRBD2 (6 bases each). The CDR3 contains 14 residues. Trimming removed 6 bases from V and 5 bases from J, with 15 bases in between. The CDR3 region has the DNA TGTGCCAGCAGGCCCACCGGGGGCAAAGATACGCAGTATTTT. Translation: CASRPTGGKDTQYF.

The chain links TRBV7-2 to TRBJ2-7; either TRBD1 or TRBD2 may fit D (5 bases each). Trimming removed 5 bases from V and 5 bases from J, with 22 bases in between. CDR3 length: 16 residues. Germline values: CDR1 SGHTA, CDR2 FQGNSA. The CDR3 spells CASSLEPGRRMHEQYF. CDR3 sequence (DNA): TGTGCCAGCAGCCTAGAACCGGGACGAAGGATGCACGAGCAGTACTTC.

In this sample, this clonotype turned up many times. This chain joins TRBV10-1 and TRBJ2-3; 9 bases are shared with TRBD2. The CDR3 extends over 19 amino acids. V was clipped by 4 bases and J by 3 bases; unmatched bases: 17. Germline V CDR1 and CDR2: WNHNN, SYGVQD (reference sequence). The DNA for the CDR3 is TGCGCCAGCAGTGGCCCAGGGGATAGCGGGAGCCGAGAGACAGATACGCAGTATTTT. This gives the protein CASSGPGDSGSRETDTQYF.

CDR3 nucleotides: TGTGCCAGCAGCTTAGCCTCGACAGACCAGAACACTGAAGCTTTCTTT. Translating gives CASSLASTDQNTEAFF. The genes are TRBV7-8 and TRBJ1-1, with D possibly TRBD1 on 5 matching bases. V lost 0 bases and J lost 1, with 12 bases in between. Germline V gives CDR1 SGHVS, CDR2 FQNEAQ. This CDR3 spans 16 amino acids.

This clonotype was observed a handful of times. The CDR3 DNA reads as TGTGCCAGCAGACTGCCCCAGGGGGGTGGGGAGACCCAGTACTTC. This translates into CASRLPQGGGETQYF. V gene TRBV28 combines with J gene TRBJ2-5; tentative D call: TRBD1 (7 bases). V was cut by 6 bases and J by 5 bases, with 19 bases left in between. The CDR3 covers 15 residues. Per the germline V gene, CDR1 is MDHEN and CDR2 is SYDVKM.

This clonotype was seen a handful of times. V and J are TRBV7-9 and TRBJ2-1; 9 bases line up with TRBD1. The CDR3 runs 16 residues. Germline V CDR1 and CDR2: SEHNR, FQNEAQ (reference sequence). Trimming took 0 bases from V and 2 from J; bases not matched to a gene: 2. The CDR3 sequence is CASSLARQGAYNEQFF. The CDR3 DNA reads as TGTGCCAGCAGCTTAGCGAGACAGGGGGCCTACAATGAGCAGTTCTTC.

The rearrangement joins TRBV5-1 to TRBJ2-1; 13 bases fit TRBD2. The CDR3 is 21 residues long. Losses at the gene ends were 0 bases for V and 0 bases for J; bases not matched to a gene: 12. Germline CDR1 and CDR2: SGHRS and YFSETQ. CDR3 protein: CASSLAQPGTSGKSSYNEQFF. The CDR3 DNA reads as TGCGCCAGCAGCTTGGCCCAACCCGGGACTAGCGGGAAGAGCTCCTACAATGAGCAGTTCTTC.